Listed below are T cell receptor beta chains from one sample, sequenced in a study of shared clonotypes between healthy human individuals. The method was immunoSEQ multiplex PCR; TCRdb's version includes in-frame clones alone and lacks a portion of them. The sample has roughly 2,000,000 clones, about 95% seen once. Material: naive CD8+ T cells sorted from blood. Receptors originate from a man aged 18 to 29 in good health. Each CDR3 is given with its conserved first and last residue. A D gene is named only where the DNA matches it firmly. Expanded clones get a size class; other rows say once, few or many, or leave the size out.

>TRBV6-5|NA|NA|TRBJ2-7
CASSYRLSYEQYF
TGTGCCAGCAGTTACCGGCTTTCCTACGAGCAGTACTTC
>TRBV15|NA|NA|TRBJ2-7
CATSRVRDTQYEQYF
TGTGCCACCAGCAGGGTCCGGGACACTCAATACGAGCAGTACTTC
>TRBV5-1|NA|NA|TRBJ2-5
CASSLETVKETQYF
TGCGCCAGCAGCTTGGAGACAGTGAAGGAGACCCAGTACTTC
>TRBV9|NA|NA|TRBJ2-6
CASSVDSGANVLTF
TGTGCCAGCAGCGTAGACTCTGGGGCCAACGTCCTGACTTTC
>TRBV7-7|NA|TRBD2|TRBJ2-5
CASSFLGTSGGNLGYETQYF
TGTGCTAGCAGCTTCTTAGGGACTAGCGGGGGGAATCTCGGCTACGAGACCCAGTACTTC
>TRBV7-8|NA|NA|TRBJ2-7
CASSPGYTYEQYF
TGTGCCAGCAGCCCGGGATATACCTACGAGCAGTACTTC
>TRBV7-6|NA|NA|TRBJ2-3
CASSSRGIITDTQYF
TGTGCCAGCAGCAGCAGGGGTATAATTACAGATACGCAGTATTTT
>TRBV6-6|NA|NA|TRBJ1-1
CASSLGPGTEAFF
TGTGCCAGCAGCCTAGGCCCCGGAACTGAAGCTTTCTTT
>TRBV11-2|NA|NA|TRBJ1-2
CASTPRNRDYGYTF
TGTGCCAGCACCCCCCGGAACCGGGACTATGGCTACACCTTC
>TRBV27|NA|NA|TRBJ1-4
CASSLTVYEKLFF
TGTGCCAGCAGTTTAACAGTTTATGAAAAACTGTTTTTT
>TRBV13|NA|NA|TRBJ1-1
CASSPNRRTEAFF
TGTGCCAGCAGCCCGAACCGAAGGACTGAAGCTTTCTTT
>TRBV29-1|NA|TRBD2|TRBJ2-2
CSVASSGYTGELFF
TGCAGCGTGGCCTCTAGCGGGTATACCGGGGAGCTGTTTTTT
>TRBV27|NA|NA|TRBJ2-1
CASSPLTGADNEQFF
TGTGCCAGCAGTCCCCTAACCGGAGCCGACAATGAGCAGTTCTTC
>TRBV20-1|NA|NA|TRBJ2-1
CSASGYNEQFF
TGCAGTGCTAGCGGGTACAATGAGCAGTTCTTC
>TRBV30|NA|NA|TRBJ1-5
CAWSAGSGQPQHF
TGTGCCTGGAGTGCTGGGTCGGGTCAGCCCCAGCATTTT
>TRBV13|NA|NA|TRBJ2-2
CASSYTGELFF
TGTGCCAGCAGCTATACCGGGGAGCTGTTTTTT
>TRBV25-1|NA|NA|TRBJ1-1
CASSAGGPGAFF
TGTGCCAGCAGTGCAGGAGGGCCGGGAGCTTTCTTT
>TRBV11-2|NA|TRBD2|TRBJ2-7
CASSRGAGGFEQYF
TGTGCCAGCAGCCGAGGGGCGGGAGGATTCGAGCAGTACTTC
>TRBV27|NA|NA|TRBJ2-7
CASSPNTFYEQYF
TGTGCCAGCAGCCCCAACACCTTCTACGAGCAGTACTTC
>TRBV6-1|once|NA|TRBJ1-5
CASSQGPSVNQPQHF
TGTGCCAGCAGCCAGGGCCCGTCGGTCAATCAGCCCCAGCATTTT
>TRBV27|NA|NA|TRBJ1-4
CASRDPGEKLFF
TGTGCCAGCAGGGACCCCGGGGAAAAACTGTTTTTT
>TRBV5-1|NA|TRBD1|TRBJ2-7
CASSLQGPYEQYF
TGCGCCAGCAGCTTACAGGGGCCCTACGAGCAGTACTTC
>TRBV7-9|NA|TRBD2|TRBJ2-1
CASSTYGGAYNEQFF
TGTGCCAGCAGCACGTATGGGGGGGCCTACAATGAGCAGTTCTTC
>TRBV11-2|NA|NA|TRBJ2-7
CASSSIARTYEQYF
TGTGCCAGCAGCTCTATAGCTAGGACCTACGAGCAGTACTTC
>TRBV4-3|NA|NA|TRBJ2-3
CASSPTRRDFLTDTQYF
TGCGCCAGCAGCCCAACACGCCGGGACTTCCTCACAGATACGCAGTATTTT
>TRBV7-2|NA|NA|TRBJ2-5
CASRGTRGETQYF
TGTGCCAGCAGGGGAACTAGGGGAGAGACTCAGTACTTC
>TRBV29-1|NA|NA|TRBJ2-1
CSVEDSSWGPYNEQFF
TGCAGCGTTGAAGATAGTTCATGGGGCCCGTACAATGAGCAGTTCTTC
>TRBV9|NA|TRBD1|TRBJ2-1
CASSGKDRDNEQFF
TGTGCCAGCAGCGGGAAGGACAGGGACAATGAGCAGTTCTTC
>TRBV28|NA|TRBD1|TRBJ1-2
CASSEYRGQRYGYTF
TGTGCCAGCAGCGAGTACAGGGGGCAGAGATATGGCTACACCTTC
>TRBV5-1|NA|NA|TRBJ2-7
CASSLVGVATYEQYF
TGCGCCAGCAGCTTGGTGGGGGTGGCAACCTACGAGCAGTACTTC
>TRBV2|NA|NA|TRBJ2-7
CARDSEDSYEQYF
TGTGCCAGGGACAGTGAGGATTCCTACGAGCAGTACTTC
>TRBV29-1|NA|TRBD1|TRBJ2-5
CSERTGMETQYF
TGCAGCGAGAGGACAGGGATGGAGACCCAGTACTTC
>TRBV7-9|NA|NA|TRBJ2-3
CASSSPRTDTQYF
TGTGCCAGCAGCTCCCCTCGCACAGATACGCAGTATTTT
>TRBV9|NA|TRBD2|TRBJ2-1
CASSVWASGINNEQFF
TGTGCCAGCAGCGTATGGGCTAGCGGGATAAACAATGAGCAGTTCTTC
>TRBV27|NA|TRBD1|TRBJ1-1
CASSHTGVQTEAFF
TGTGCCAGCAGTCACACAGGGGTACAAACTGAAGCTTTCTTT
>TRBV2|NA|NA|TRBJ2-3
CASSVYTGRTDTQYF
TGTGCCAGCAGTGTATATACAGGGCGCACAGATACGCAGTATTTT
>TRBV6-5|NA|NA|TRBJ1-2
CASSYFTDGGGYTF
TGTGCCAGCAGTTATTTCACAGACGGAGGTGGCTACACCTTC
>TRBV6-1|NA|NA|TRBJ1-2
CASSVPGAGGYTF
TGTGCCAGCAGTGTGCCAGGGGCCGGTGGCTACACCTTC
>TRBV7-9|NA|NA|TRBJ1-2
CASSLEGGAYGYTF
TGTGCCAGCAGCTTAGAGGGAGGGGCCTATGGCTACACCTTC
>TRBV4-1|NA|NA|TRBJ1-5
CASSSGGLQPQHF
TGCGCCAGCAGCTCCGGGGGTCTTCAGCCCCAGCATTTT
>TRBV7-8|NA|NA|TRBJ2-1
CASSLLRGSYNEQFF
TGTGCCAGCAGCTTATTGAGGGGGTCCTACAATGAGCAGTTCTTC
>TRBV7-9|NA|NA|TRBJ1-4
CASSLSGRGREDEKLFF
TGTGCCAGCAGCTTATCGGGCCGGGGCAGGGAGGATGAAAAACTGTTTTTT
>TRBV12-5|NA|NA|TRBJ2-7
CASGFPGGNEQYF
TGTGCTAGTGGTTTCCCCGGGGGAAACGAGCAGTACTTC
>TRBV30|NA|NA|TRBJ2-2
CAWQGRETGELFF
TGTGCCTGGCAAGGAAGGGAGACCGGGGAGCTGTTTTTT
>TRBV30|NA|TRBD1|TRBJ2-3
CAWSLQGVGADTQYF
TGTGCCTGGAGTTTACAGGGGGTGGGGGCAGATACGCAGTATTTT
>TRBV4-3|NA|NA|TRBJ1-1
CASSARGNTEAFF
TGCGCCAGCAGCGCCAGGGGGAACACTGAAGCTTTCTTT
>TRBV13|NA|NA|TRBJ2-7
CASSPTNSYEQYF
TGTGCCAGCAGCCCCACCAACTCCTACGAGCAGTACTTC
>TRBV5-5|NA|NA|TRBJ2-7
CASSLVPSYEQYF
TGTGCCAGCAGCTTGGTTCCCTCCTACGAGCAGTACTTC
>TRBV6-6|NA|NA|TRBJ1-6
CASSYDVTSGSSPLHF
TGTGCCAGCAGTTACGACGTGACATCGGGGTCCTCACCCCTCCACTTT
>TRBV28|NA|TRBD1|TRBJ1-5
CASSFWQGEEDQPQHF
TGTGCCAGCAGTTTCTGGCAGGGGGAAGAAGATCAGCCCCAGCATTTT
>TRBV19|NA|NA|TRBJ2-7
CASSILDGDYEQYF
TGTGCCAGTAGTATTCTTGACGGGGACTACGAGCAGTACTTC
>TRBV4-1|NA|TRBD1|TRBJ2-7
CASSPSRTGDYEQYF
TGCGCCAGCAGCCCTTCCAGGACAGGGGATTACGAGCAGTACTTC
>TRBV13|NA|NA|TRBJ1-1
CASSLVSGPEAFF
TGTGCCAGCAGCTTAGTATCGGGCCCTGAAGCTTTCTTT
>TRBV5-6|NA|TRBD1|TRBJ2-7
CASSWTGGIEQYF
TGTGCCAGCAGCTGGACAGGGGGCATCGAGCAGTACTTC
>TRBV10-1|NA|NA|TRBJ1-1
CASSSRGSAEAFF
TGCGCCAGCAGTTCAAGGGGTTCCGCTGAAGCTTTCTTT
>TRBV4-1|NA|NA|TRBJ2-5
CASSQVIGQETQYF
TGCGCCAGCAGCCAAGTTATAGGGCAGGAGACCCAGTACTTC
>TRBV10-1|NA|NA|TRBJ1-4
CASSDSGTVNEKLFF
TGCGCCAGCAGTGACTCCGGGACGGTTAATGAAAAACTGTTTTTT